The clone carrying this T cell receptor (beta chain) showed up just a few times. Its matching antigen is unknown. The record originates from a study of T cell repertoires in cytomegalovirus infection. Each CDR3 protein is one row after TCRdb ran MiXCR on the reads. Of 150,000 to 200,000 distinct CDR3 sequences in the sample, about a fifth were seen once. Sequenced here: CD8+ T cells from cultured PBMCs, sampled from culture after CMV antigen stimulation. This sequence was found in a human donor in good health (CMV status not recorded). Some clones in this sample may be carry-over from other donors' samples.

CDR3: CASTATGNLYSNQPQHF. In DNA form, the CDR3 reads TGTGCCAGCACCGCGACAGGGAACCTATATAGCAATCAGCCCCAGCATTTT. This rearrangement joins TRBV12-3 or TRBV12-4 to TRBJ1-5; 7 nucleotides agree with TRBD1. The CDR3 has 17 residues. The J segment lost 0 bases and the V segment lost 7 bases, leaving 12 bases of the junction unmatched.